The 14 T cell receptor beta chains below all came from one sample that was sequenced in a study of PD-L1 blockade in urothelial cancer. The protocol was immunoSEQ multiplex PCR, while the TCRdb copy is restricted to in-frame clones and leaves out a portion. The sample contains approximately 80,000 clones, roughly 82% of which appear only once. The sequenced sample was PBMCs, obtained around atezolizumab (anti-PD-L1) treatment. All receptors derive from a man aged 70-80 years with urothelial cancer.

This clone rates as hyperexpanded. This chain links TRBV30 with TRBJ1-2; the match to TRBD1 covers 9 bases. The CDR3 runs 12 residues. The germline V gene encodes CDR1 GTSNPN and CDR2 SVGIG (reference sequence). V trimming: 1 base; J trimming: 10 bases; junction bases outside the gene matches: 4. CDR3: CAWSADRGDYTF. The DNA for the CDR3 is TGTGCCTGGAGTGCTGACAGGGGGGACTACACCTTC.

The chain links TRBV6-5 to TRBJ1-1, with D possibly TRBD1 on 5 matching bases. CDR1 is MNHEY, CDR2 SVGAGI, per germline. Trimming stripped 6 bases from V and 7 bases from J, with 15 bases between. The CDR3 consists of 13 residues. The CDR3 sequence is CASSPTDSREAFF. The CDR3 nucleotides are TGTGCCAGCAGCCCGACCGACAGCCGTGAAGCTTTCTTT.

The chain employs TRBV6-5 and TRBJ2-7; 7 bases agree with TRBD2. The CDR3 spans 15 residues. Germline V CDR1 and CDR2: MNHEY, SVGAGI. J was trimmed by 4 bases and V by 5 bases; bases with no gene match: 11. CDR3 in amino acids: CASSGPRGEGYEQYF. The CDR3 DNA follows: TGTGCCAGCAGTGGCCCGAGAGGGGAGGGGTACGAGCAGTACTTC.

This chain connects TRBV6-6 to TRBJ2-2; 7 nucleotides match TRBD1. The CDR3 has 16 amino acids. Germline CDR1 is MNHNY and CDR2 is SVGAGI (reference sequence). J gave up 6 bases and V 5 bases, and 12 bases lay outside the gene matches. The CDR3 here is CASSPGQDTGAGELFF. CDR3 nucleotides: TGTGCCAGCAGTCCCGGACAGGACACCGGGGCCGGGGAGCTGTTTTTT.

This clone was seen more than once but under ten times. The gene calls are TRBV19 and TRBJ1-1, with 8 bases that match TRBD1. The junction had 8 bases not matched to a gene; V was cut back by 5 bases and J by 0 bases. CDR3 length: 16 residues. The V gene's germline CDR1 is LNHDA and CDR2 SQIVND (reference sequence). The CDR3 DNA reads TGTGCCAGTAGTGTCATACCGGGACAGGTGAACACTGAAGCTTTCTTT. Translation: CASSVIPGQVNTEAFF.

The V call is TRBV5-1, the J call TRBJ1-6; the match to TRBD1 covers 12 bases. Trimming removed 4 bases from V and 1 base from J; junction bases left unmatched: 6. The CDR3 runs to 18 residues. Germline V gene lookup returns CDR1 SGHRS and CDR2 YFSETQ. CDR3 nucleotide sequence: TGCGCCAGCAGCACGGGACAGGGGGCGCGGTCCTATAATTCACCCCTCCACTTT. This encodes CASSTGQGARSYNSPLHF.

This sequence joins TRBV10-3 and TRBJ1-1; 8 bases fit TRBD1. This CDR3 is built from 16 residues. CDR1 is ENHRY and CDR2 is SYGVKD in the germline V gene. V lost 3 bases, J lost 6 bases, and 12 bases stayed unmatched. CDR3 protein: CAISDTGYRGGSEAFF. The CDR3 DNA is TGTGCCATCAGTGATACCGGATACAGGGGGGGATCTGAAGCTTTCTTT.

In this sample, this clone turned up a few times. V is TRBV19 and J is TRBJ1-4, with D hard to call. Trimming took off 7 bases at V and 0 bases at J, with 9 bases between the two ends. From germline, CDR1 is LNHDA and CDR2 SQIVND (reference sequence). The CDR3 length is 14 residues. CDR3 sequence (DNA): TGTGCCAGTACCCGCCAGGCAACTAATGAAAAACTGTTTTTT. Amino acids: CASTRQATNEKLFF.

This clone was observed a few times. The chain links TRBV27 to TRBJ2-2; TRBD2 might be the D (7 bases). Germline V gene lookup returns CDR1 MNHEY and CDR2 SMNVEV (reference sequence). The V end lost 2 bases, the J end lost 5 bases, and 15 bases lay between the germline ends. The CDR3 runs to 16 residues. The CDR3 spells CASSLGGGRVTGELFF. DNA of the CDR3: TGTGCCAGCAGTTTAGGGGGCGGGAGAGTAACCGGGGAGCTGTTTTTT.

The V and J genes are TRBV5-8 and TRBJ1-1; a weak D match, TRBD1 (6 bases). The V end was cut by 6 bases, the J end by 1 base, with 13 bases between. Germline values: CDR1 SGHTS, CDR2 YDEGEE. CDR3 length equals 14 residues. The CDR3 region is CASIMTGRNTEAFF. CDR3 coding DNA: TGTGCCAGCATTATGACAGGACGGAACACTGAAGCTTTCTTT.

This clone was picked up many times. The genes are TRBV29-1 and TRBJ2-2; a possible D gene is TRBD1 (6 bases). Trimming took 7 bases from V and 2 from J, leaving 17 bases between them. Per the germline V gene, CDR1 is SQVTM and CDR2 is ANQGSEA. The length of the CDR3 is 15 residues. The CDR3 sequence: CSAVRGQSNTGELFF. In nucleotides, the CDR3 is TGCAGCGCCGTACGCGGACAGTCAAACACCGGGGAGCTGTTTTTT.

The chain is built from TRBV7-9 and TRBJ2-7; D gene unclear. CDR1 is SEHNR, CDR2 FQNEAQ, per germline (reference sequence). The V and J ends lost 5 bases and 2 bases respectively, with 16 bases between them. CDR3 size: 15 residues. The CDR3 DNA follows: TGTGCCAGCAGCCCAAAATCACTGCCCCCCTACGAGCAGTACTTC. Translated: CASSPKSLPPYEQYF.

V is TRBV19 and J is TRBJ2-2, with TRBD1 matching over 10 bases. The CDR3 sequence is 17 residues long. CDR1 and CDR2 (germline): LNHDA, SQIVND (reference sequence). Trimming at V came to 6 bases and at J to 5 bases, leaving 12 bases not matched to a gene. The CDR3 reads CASSQNRDRGRTGELFF. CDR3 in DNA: TGTGCCAGTAGCCAGAACCGGGACAGGGGAAGGACCGGGGAGCTGTTTTTT.

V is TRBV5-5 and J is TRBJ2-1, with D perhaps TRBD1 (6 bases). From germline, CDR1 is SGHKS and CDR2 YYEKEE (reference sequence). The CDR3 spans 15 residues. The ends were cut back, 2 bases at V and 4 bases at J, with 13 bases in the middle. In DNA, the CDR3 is TGTGCCAGCAGCTTTAGGTGGGACATGTACAATGAGCAGTTCTTC. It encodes CASSFRWDMYNEQFF. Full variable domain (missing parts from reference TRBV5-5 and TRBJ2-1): DAGVTQSPTHLIKTRGQQVTLRCSPISGHKSVSWYQQVLGQGPQFIFQYYEKEERGRGNFPDRFSARQFPNYSSELNVNALLLGDSALYLCASSFRWDMYNEQFFGPGTRLTVL.